These 30 T cell receptor beta chains originate from one sample sequenced in a study of CD8+ T cells in alopecia areata. After isolation, RNA underwent reverse transcription to generate cDNA as the sequencing template. Some clones are missing from TCRdb's copy, which holds only in-frame ones; the method was immunoSEQ multiplex PCR. The sample contains 150,000 to 200,000 clones, approximately 60% of which appear only once. As to treatment: oral pan-JAK inhibitor, 5-10 mg twice daily. The source was CD4+ T cells sorted from blood, collected at week 4, from a patient treated with tofacitinib. The source of these receptors is a human donor with alopecia areata.

This chain uses TRBV7-2 with TRBJ2-5, with 12 bases identical to TRBD2. The V segment lost 5 bases and the J segment 2 bases; nucleotides outside the gene matches: 9. The CDR3 runs to 17 residues. Looked up from germline, CDR1 is SGHTA and CDR2 is FQGNSA. CDR3 residues: CASSPITGLAGQETQYF. CDR3 bases: TGTGCCAGCAGCCCCATCACCGGACTAGCGGGGCAAGAGACCCAGTACTTC.

The chain is built from TRBV4-1 and TRBJ1-2, with TRBD1 matching 8 bases. With V trimmed by 3 bases and J by 4 bases, 4 bases remained unmatched. Looked up from germline, CDR1 is MGHRA and CDR2 is YSYEKL. This CDR3 spans 14 amino acids. The CDR3 reads CASSQGTGLYGYTF. The CDR3 region has the DNA TGCGCCAGCAGCCAGGGGACAGGCCTCTATGGCTACACCTTC.

This clone was seen only a few times. The chain employs TRBV5-1 and TRBJ2-2, with 7 bases that match TRBD1. This CDR3 is 16 amino acids long. Trimming at V came to 0 bases and at J to 4 bases, leaving 6 bases not matched to a gene. Germline V lookup: CDR1 SGHRS, CDR2 YFSETQ. For the CDR3, the DNA is TGCGCCAGCAGCTTGGAGGGGGCTCGGAGCACCGGGGAGCTGTTTTTT. Encoded protein: CASSLEGARSTGELFF.

CDR3 amino acids: CAISERGPLSYNEQFF. CDR3 DNA sequence: TGTGCCATCAGTGAACGGGGGCCTCTATCCTACAATGAGCAGTTCTTC. The chain has TRBV10-3 and TRBJ2-1; D might be TRBD1 or TRBD2, each matching 6 bases. Deletions cut 3 bases from V and 1 base from J, with 13 bases between. The V gene's germline CDR1 is ENHRY and CDR2 SYGVKD. There are 16 residues in the CDR3.

The CDR3 bases are TGTGCCAGCAGCAGGGATGGCCTCAATCAGCCCCAGCATTTT. Its translation is CASSRDGLNQPQHF. The chain joins TRBV2 to TRBJ1-5; D possibly corresponds to TRBD1 (5 bases). Deletions cut 6 bases from V and 3 bases from J, with 12 bases between. CDR1 and CDR2 (germline): SNHLY, FYNNEI. This CDR3 region has 14 residues.

The chain recombines TRBV30 with TRBJ1-6; possible D gene TRBD1, 5 bases. With 1 base removed from V and 8 bases from J, the gap between germline ends came to 15 bases. The CDR3 extends over 15 amino acids. Germline CDR1 is GTSNPN and CDR2 is SVGIG (reference sequence). CDR3 sequence: CAWSGAGTLDSPLHF. The CDR3 nucleotides read TGTGCCTGGAGTGGCGCCGGGACTTTGGATTCACCCCTCCACTTT. Using reference TRBV30 and TRBJ1-6 for the parts outside the CDR3, the full variable domain is SQTIHQWPATLVQPVGSPLSLECTVEGTSNPNLYWYRQAAGRGLQLLFYSVGIGQISSEVPQNLSASRPQDRQFILSSKKLLLSDSGFYLCAWSGAGTLDSPLHFGNGTRLTVT.

The rearrangement links TRBV18 to TRBJ2-1; the D is unclear. Trimming removed 6 bases from V and 0 bases from J, with 18 bases in between. The CDR3 extends over 17 amino acids. Germline-derived CDR1 and CDR2 are KGHSH and LQKENI. The CDR3 DNA sequence: TGTGCCAGCTCCCCCTACAAGATAGGCGTCTCCTACAATGAGCAGTTCTTC. This translates into CASSPYKIGVSYNEQFF.

The chain uses TRBV25-1 and TRBJ1-1; 8 bases align to TRBD1. J gave up 3 bases and V 2 bases, and 8 bases lay outside the gene matches. The CDR3 consists of 16 residues. The germline V gene encodes CDR1 MGHDK and CDR2 SYGVNS. The CDR3 DNA is TGTGCCAGCAGTGAAGGTGCCCAGGGGGCCGACACTGAAGCTTTCTTT. Protein: CASSEGAQGADTEAFF.

The chain is built from TRBV7-2 and TRBJ2-2, with 10 bases fitting TRBD1. Per germline, CDR1 SGHTA and CDR2 FQGNSA. The CDR3 loop spans 16 amino acids. After removal of 5 bases from V and 1 base from J, the junction contained 4 bases not matched to a gene. CDR3 protein: CASSADRGRNTGELFF. CDR3 coding DNA: TGTGCCAGCAGCGCCGACAGGGGGCGGAACACCGGGGAGCTGTTTTTT.

The V gene is TRBV7-9, the J gene TRBJ1-5; TRBD1 agrees at 9 bases. CDR1 is SEHNR and CDR2 is FQNEAQ in the germline V gene (reference sequence). The ends lost 1 base at V and 3 bases at J; junction bases unmatched: 7. The CDR3 runs 17 residues. The CDR3 reads CASSLGLGDRANQPQHF. In DNA, the CDR3 is TGTGCCAGCAGCTTAGGACTAGGGGACAGGGCCAATCAGCCCCAGCATTTT.

This chain connects TRBV29-1 to TRBJ1-2; 10 bases are shared with TRBD1. Germline V lookup: CDR1 SQVTM, CDR2 ANQGSEA. J was trimmed by 7 bases and V by 4 bases; bases with no gene match: 9. CDR3 length equals 14 residues. The CDR3 loop reads CSVAPRQGAFGYTF. In nucleotides, the CDR3 is TGCAGCGTTGCCCCCCGACAGGGGGCGTTTGGCTACACCTTC.

Written as DNA, the CDR3 is TGTGCCAGCAGAGATTCCGCCCGGGACCTGCAGTATTTT. It translates to CASRDSARDLQYF. The genes are TRBV7-9 and TRBJ2-3, with D tentatively TRBD1 or TRBD2 (5 bases each). CDR1 SEHNR and CDR2 FQNEAQ come from the germline V gene (reference sequence). The CDR3 is made up of 13 amino acids. The germline V and J ends were trimmed by 6 bases and 11 bases, with 18 bases remaining between them.

The table lists this clone with a few counts. The sample contains more than one DNA sequence encoding this CDR3. The chain combines TRBV29-1 with TRBJ2-1; possibly TRBD1 for D (7 bases). Trimming shortened V by 4 bases and J by 1 base, and 8 bases separated the two germline ends. The CDR3 is made up of 13 amino acids. CDR1 is SQVTM, CDR2 ANQGSEA, per germline. The CDR3 reads CSVAGGSYNEQFF. CDR3 DNA sequence: TGCAGCGTTGCAGGGGGGTCCTACAATGAGCAGTTCTTC.

V and J are TRBV29-1 and TRBJ1-2, with 7 nucleotides matching TRBD1. Germline V lookup: CDR1 SQVTM, CDR2 ANQGSEA. The length of the CDR3 is 16 residues. After removal of 5 bases from V and 4 bases from J, the junction contained 16 bases not matched to a gene. CDR3 amino acids: CSVLSKGRDRSYGYTF. The CDR3 DNA reads TGCAGCGTTCTCTCCAAGGGTCGGGACAGATCCTATGGCTACACCTTC.

This clone was seen a handful of times. The genes are TRBV29-1 and TRBJ2-1; 8 nucleotides agree with TRBD2. The CDR3 has 15 residues. V dropped 7 bases and J dropped 4; count of bases not matched to a gene: 12. From germline, CDR1 is SQVTM and CDR2 ANQGSEA. The CDR3 coding sequence is TGCAGCGCGTCTAAGCGGGGGTTACCTTACAATGAGCAGTTCTTC. As protein: CSASKRGLPYNEQFF.

The gene calls are TRBV19 and TRBJ2-6; D not certain. This CDR3 is built from 16 residues. Germline lookup yields CDR1 LNHDA and CDR2 SQIVND (reference sequence). V gave up 5 bases and J gave up 0 bases, with 11 bases separating them. The CDR3 region has the DNA TGTGCCAGTAGTCAGCAGATGGGCTCTGGGGCCAACGTCCTGACTTTC. It codes for CASSQQMGSGANVLTF.

The rearrangement uses TRBV27 and TRBJ1-5; possibly TRBD1 for D (6 bases). The V gene's germline CDR1 is MNHEY and CDR2 SMNVEV (reference sequence). The CDR3 contains 15 residues. The germline V and J ends were trimmed by 6 bases and 7 bases, with 19 bases remaining between them. The CDR3 loop reads CASSPVRGDYQPQHF. The DNA for the CDR3 is TGTGCCAGCAGCCCCGTGAGGGGGGATTACCAGCCCCAGCATTTT.

This clone was seen more than once but under ten times. The rearrangement links TRBV7-9 to TRBJ2-3, with no clear D. Germline CDR1 and CDR2: SEHNR and FQNEAQ (reference sequence). V dropped 1 base and J dropped 6 bases, with 8 bases sitting between them. The CDR3 is 13 residues long. The CDR3 sequence is CASSLDSGDTQYF. CDR3 sequence (DNA): TGTGCCAGCAGCTTAGACAGTGGGGATACGCAGTATTTT.

V and J are TRBV30 and TRBJ2-2, with D unclear. V shed 7 bases and J shed 0 bases, with 15 bases lying between them. CDR1 and CDR2 (germline): GTSNPN, SVGIG (reference sequence). This CDR3 spans 15 amino acids. The CDR3: CAYLRASTNTGELFF. The CDR3 nucleotides are TGTGCCTACCTTCGGGCCTCGACGAACACCGGGGAGCTGTTTTTT.

V is TRBV29-1 and J is TRBJ2-3; maybe TRBD1 (6 bases). Germline V gene lookup returns CDR1 SQVTM and CDR2 ANQGSEA. The CDR3 totals 14 residues. The V and J ends lost 3 bases and 3 bases respectively, with 13 bases between them. The CDR3 loop reads CSVDDRRRTDTQYF. DNA for the CDR3: TGCAGCGTTGACGACAGGAGGCGGACAGATACGCAGTATTTT.

The chain recombines TRBV2 with TRBJ2-5, with D perhaps matching TRBD2 (6 bases). Between the trimmed V and J ends, which lost 6 bases and 2 bases, there was a span of 10 bases. CDR3 length: 13 residues. The germline V gene has CDR1 SNHLY and CDR2 FYNNEI. CDR3 amino acids: CASRGTFQETQYF. In DNA form, the CDR3 reads TGTGCCAGCAGGGGGACTTTTCAAGAGACCCAGTACTTC.

V gene TRBV29-1 combines with J gene TRBJ1-1; D is undetermined. Germline CDR1 and CDR2: SQVTM and ANQGSEA. V was shortened by 4 bases and J by 1 base, with 10 bases between the two germline ends. CDR3 length: 13 amino acids. The CDR3 sequence is CSVVGRENTEAFF. The CDR3 nucleotides read TGCAGCGTTGTAGGACGGGAGAACACTGAAGCTTTCTTT.

This chain uses TRBV30 with TRBJ1-1, with unresolved D. Trimming stripped 5 bases from V and 0 bases from J, with 7 bases between. Germline values: CDR1 GTSNPN, CDR2 SVGIG (reference sequence). This CDR3 contains 12 residues. The DNA of the CDR3 is TGTGCCTGGCGCGGGTTGAACACTGAAGCTTTCTTT. It yields the protein CAWRGLNTEAFF. Full variable domain (remainder filled in from reference TRBV30 and TRBJ1-1): SQTIHQWPATLVQPVGSPLSLECTVEGTSNPNLYWYRQAAGRGLQLLFYSVGIGQISSEVPQNLSASRPQDRQFILSSKKLLLSDSGFYLCAWRGLNTEAFFGQGTRLTVV.

In its sample, this clone was seen a few times. This sequence joins TRBV30 and TRBJ1-1, with D possibly being TRBD1 (5 bases). The V end was cut by 0 bases, the J end by 0 bases, with 8 bases between. CDR3 length: 14 amino acids. Germline V CDR1 and CDR2: GTSNPN, SVGIG (reference sequence). CDR3 DNA sequence: TGTGCCTGGAGTGTGGGGCAGCTGAACACTGAAGCTTTCTTT. Translating gives CAWSVGQLNTEAFF.

This clone was detected a few times. Here the CDR3 reads CASSSPGTGEQPQHF. The CDR3 coding sequence is TGTGCCAGCAGTTCTCCCGGGACAGGGGAACAGCCCCAGCATTTT. V is TRBV27 and J is TRBJ1-5; 10 bases align to TRBD1. Germline V gene lookup returns CDR1 MNHEY and CDR2 SMNVEV (reference sequence). The V gene end was trimmed by 4 bases and the J gene end by 7 bases; junction bases not matched to a gene: 7. The CDR3 covers 15 residues.

This clone has a handful of counts. This sample also contains other DNA sequences that code for the same CDR3. J is TRBJ2-1 and V is TRBV7-2; 13 bases match TRBD2. The CDR3 covers 15 residues. CDR1 SGHTA and CDR2 FQGNSA come from the germline V gene. Trimming took 6 bases from V and 3 from J; bases not matched to a gene: 2. CDR3 residues: CASSRTSGGYNEQFF. CDR3 bases: TGTGCCAGCAGTCGGACTAGCGGGGGCTACAATGAGCAGTTCTTC.

The chain recombines TRBV18 with TRBJ1-2; D not certain. CDR1 KGHSH and CDR2 LQKENI come from the germline V gene. The germline V and J ends were trimmed by 2 bases and 4 bases, with 11 bases remaining between them. The CDR3 loop spans 14 amino acids. This CDR3 is CASSPDQSFYGYTF. The CDR3 DNA is TGTGCCAGCTCACCAGATCAGAGTTTCTATGGCTACACCTTC. The full variable domain, its missing parts supplied by reference TRBV18 and TRBJ1-2, is NAGVMQNPRHLVRRRGQEARLRCSPMKGHSHVYWYRQLPEEGLKFMVYLQKENIIDESGMPKERFSAEFPKEGPSILRIQQVVRGDSAAYFCASSPDQSFYGYTFGSGTRLTVV.

The rearrangement joins TRBV11-3 to TRBJ2-1, with 9 bases that match TRBD1. There are 15 residues in the CDR3. Looked up from germline, CDR1 is SGHNT and CDR2 is YENEEA. Unmatched junction bases numbered 9, after V lost 5 bases and J lost 7 bases. CDR3 DNA: TGTGCCAGCAGCCTCCGGGACAGGGAGACAAATGAGCAGTTCTTC. This sequence encodes CASSLRDRETNEQFF.

In regard to this clone: This CDR3 is also generated by other DNA sequences in the sample. CDR3 DNA: TGTGCCAGCAGCGTAGGACAGGGTTATGGCTACACCTTC. Residues: CASSVGQGYGYTF. The chain recombines TRBV9 with TRBJ1-2, with 7 bases lining up with TRBD1. The V and J ends lost 0 bases and 5 bases, in that order; junction bases with no gene match: 1. The CDR3 spans 13 residues. Germline V CDR1 and CDR2: SGDLS, YYNGEE. The variable domain in full, completed from reference TRBV9 and TRBJ1-2, reads DSGVTQTPKHLITATGQRVTLRCSPRSGDLSVYWYQQSLDQGLQFLIQYYNGEERAKGNILERFSAQQFPDLHSELNLSSLELGDSALYFCASSVGQGYGYTFGSGTRLTVV.

A few counts support this clone. The V and J genes are TRBV4-3 and TRBJ2-2; 7 nucleotides align to TRBD2. Losses at the gene ends were 0 bases for V and 1 base for J; bases not matched to a gene: 2. The germline CDR1 and CDR2 sequences are LGHNA and YSLEER. The CDR3 is 16 residues long. The CDR3 here is CASSQDWGGNTGELFF. The CDR3 bases are TGCGCCAGCAGCCAAGATTGGGGGGGGAACACCGGGGAGCTGTTTTTT.